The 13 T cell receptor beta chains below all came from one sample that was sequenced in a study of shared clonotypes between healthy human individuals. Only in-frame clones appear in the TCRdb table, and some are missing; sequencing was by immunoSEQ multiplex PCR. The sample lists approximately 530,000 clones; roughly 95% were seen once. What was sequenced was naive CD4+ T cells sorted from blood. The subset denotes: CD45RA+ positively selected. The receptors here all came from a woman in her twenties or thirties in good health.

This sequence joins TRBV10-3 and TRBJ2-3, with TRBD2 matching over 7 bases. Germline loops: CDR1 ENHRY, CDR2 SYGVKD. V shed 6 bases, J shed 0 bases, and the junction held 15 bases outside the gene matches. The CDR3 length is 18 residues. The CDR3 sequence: CAIRGDGTKGSSTDTQYF. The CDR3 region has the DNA TGTGCCATCAGAGGGGACGGGACTAAAGGGTCTAGCACAGATACGCAGTATTTT.

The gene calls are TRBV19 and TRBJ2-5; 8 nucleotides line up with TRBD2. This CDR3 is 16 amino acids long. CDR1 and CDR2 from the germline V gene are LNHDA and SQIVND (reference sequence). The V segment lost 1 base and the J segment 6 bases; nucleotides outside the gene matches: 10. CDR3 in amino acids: CASSIGGTSLRKTQYF. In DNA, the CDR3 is TGTGCCAGTAGTATAGGCGGGACTAGTTTACGAAAGACCCAGTACTTC.

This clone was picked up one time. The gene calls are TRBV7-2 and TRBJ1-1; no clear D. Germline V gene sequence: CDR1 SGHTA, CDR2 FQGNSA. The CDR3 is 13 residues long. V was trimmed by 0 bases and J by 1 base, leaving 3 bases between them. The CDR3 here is CASSLAQNTEAFF. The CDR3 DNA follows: TGTGCCAGCAGCTTAGCACAGAACACTGAAGCTTTCTTT.

CDR3 region: CASRSYEQYF. DNA of the CDR3: TGTGCCAGCAGAAGCTACGAGCAGTACTTC. The rearrangement uses TRBV2 and TRBJ2-7; no reliable D call. The CDR3 is 10 amino acids. Germline values: CDR1 SNHLY, CDR2 FYNNEI. V lost 6 bases, J lost 3 bases, and 3 bases lay in between.

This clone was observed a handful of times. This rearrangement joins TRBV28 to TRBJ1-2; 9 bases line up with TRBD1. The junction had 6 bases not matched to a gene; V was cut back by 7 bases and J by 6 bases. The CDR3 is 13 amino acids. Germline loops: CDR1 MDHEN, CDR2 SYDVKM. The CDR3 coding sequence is TGTGCCAGCACCAACAGGGGGCGCGATGGCTACACCTTC. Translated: CASTNRGRDGYTF.

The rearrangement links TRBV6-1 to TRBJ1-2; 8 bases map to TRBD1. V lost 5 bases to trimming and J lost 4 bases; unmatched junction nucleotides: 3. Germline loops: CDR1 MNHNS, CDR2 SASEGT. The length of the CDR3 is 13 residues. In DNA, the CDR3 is TGTGCCAGCAGTCAGGACAGGGTCTATGGCTACACCTTC. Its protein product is CASSQDRVYGYTF.

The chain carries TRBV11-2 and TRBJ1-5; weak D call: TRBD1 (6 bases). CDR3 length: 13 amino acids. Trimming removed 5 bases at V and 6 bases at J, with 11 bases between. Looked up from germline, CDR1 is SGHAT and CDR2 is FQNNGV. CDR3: CASSVGGGQPQHF. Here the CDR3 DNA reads TGTGCCAGCAGCGTAGGGGGGGGTCAGCCCCAGCATTTT.

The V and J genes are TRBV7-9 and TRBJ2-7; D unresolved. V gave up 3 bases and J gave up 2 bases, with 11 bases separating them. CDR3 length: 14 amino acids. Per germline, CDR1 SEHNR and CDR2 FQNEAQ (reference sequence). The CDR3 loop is CASSFTVATYEQYF. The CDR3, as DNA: TGTGCCAGCAGCTTTACGGTTGCTACCTACGAGCAGTACTTC.

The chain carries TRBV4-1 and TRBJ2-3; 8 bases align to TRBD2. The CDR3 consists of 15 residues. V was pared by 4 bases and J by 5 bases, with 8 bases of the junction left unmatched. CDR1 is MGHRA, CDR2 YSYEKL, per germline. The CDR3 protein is CASSPLLADEDTQYF. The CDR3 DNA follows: TGCGCCAGCAGCCCGCTACTAGCGGATGAAGATACGCAGTATTTT.

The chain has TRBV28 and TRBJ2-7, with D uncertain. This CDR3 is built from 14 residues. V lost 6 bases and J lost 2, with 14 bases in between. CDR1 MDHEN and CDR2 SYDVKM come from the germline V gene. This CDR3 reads CASSPRQVPYEQYF. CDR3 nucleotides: TGTGCCAGCAGCCCTCGGCAGGTTCCCTACGAGCAGTACTTC.

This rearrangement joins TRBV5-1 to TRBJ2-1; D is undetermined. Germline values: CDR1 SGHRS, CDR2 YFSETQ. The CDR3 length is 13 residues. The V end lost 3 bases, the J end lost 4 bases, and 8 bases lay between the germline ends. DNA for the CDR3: TGCGCCAGCAGCTCGACTTTATACAATGAGCAGTTCTTC. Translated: CASSSTLYNEQFF.

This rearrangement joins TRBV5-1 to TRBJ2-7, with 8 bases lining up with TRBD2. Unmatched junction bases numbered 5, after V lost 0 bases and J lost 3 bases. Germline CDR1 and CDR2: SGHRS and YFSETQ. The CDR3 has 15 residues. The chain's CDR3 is CASSLASGRGYEQYF. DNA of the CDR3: TGCGCCAGCAGCTTGGCGAGCGGGAGAGGCTACGAGCAGTACTTC.

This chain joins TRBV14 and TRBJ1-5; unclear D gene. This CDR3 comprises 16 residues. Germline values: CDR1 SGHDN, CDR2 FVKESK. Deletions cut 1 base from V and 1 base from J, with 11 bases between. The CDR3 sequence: CASSQVGVLSNQPQHF. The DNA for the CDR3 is TGTGCCAGCAGCCAAGTCGGGGTTCTAAGCAATCAGCCCCAGCATTTT. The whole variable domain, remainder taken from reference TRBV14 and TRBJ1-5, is EAGVTQFPSHSVIEKGQTVTLRCDPISGHDNLYWYRRVMGKEIKFLLHFVKESKQDESGMPNNRFLAERTGGTYSTLKVQPAELEDSGVYFCASSQVGVLSNQPQHFGDGTRLSIL.